The rows below give T cell receptor beta chains drawn from one sample of a study of T cell responses to AZD1222 COVID-19 vaccine. Here immunoSEQ multiplex PCR was the method, and the copy in TCRdb shows in-frame clones only, minus some. The sample holds about 180,000 clones, roughly 92% seen once. The source material was peripheral blood, sampled 28 days after the second AZD1222 dose. The receptors were sampled from an adult who received the AZD1222 COVID-19 vaccine. The CDR3 runs from the conserved cysteine through the conserved F or W. The D gene is left open where the match is weak. For some rows the clone size is stated as once, few or many, or as a class when expanded; others skip it.

clone_size cdr3_length j_call d_call v_call cdr3_aa cdr3_nt
. 16 TRBJ2-7 TRBD2 TRBV9 CASSVGAGGHSYEQYF TGTGCCAGCAGCGTAGGGGCGGGAGGCCACTCCTACGAGCAGTACTTC
once 14 TRBJ2-1 . TRBV2 CASSWGSPIYEQFF TGTGCCAGCTCATGGGGGTCCCCTATTTATGAGCAGTTCTTC
. 16 TRBJ1-1 TRBD1 TRBV5-6 CASSFWTGNKNTEAFF TGTGCCAGCAGCTTTTGGACAGGGAACAAGAACACTGAAGCTTTCTTT
. 16 TRBJ2-7 . TRBV6-9 CASSYRTGATSHEQYF TGTGCCAGCAGTTATAGGACGGGGGCGACAAGCCACGAGCAGTACTTC
. 12 TRBJ2-3 . TRBV28 CASTAPRGTQYF TGTGCCAGCACCGCCCCCCGGGGTACGCAGTATTTT
. 12 TRBJ2-5 . TRBV25-1 CASSEFGETQYF TGTGCCAGCAGTGAATTCGGAGAGACCCAGTACTTC
. 15 TRBJ1-2 . TRBV19 CASTGAGTANYGYTF TGTGCCAGTACCGGGGCAGGGACCGCGAACTATGGCTACACCTTC
. 17 TRBJ1-3 TRBD1 TRBV3-1/TRBV3-2 CASSQTPGQGAFDTIYF TGTGCCAGCAGCCAAACCCCGGGACAGGGGGCTTTCGACACCATATATTTT
. 14 TRBJ1-1 . TRBV29-1 CSVKDGRRNTEAFF TGCAGCGTCAAAGACGGACGGCGGAACACTGAAGCTTTCTTT
. 13 TRBJ2-5 . TRBV7-9 CASSPQGGETQYF TGTGCCAGCAGCCCCCAGGGGGGGGAGACCCAGTACTTC
. 15 TRBJ2-3 . TRBV5-4 CASSLRGGGTDTQYF TGTGCCAGCAGCTTGAGGGGTGGGGGAACAGATACGCAGTATTTT
. 11 TRBJ2-7 . TRBV19 CASGRVYEQYF TGTGCCTCTGGAAGGGTCTACGAGCAGTACTTC
. 15 TRBJ1-1 TRBD1 TRBV7-9 CASSIPGGWDTEAFF TGTGCCAGCAGCATCCCAGGGGGGTGGGACACTGAAGCTTTCTTT
. 14 TRBJ1-2 . TRBV19 CASSIGAGNYGYTF TGTGCCAGTAGTATAGGGGCAGGGAACTATGGCTACACCTTC
few 15 TRBJ2-7 . TRBV7-2 CASSLFGGETYEQYF TGTGCCAGCAGCTTATTCGGCGGGGAGACCTACGAGCAGTACTTC
. 15 TRBJ2-1 TRBD2 TRBV5-4 CASSLERGSYNEQFF TGTGCCAGCAGCTTGGAGCGGGGCTCCTACAATGAGCAGTTCTTC
. 15 TRBJ2-1 TRBD2 TRBV6-5 CASTLSGGGSGEQFF TGTGCCAGCACCCTGAGCGGGGGCGGCTCTGGCGAGCAGTTCTTC
once 13 TRBJ2-1 . TRBV3-1/TRBV3-2 CASSQSSYNEQFF TGTGCCAGCAGCCAGAGCTCCTACAATGAGCAGTTCTTC
. 16 TRBJ1-1 TRBD1 TRBV7-9 CASRNRDREANTEAFF TGTGCCAGCAGAAACCGGGACAGGGAAGCGAACACTGAAGCTTTCTTT
. 17 TRBJ1-5 . TRBV15 CATSRGRWGAQGQPQHF TGTGCCACCAGCAGAGGAAGATGGGGGGCCCAAGGTCAGCCCCAGCATTTT
. 14 TRBJ2-1 . TRBV11-3 CASSPRWEGREQFF TGTGCCAGCAGCCCCCGATGGGAAGGTCGTGAGCAGTTCTTC
. 13 TRBJ2-7 . TRBV5-4 CASSHGTSYEQYF TGTGCCAGCAGCCATGGGACAAGCTACGAGCAGTACTTC
. 14 TRBJ1-5 . TRBV6-5 CASSYRSYDQPQHF TGTGCCAGCAGTTACCGGTCGTATGATCAGCCCCAGCATTTT
. 17 TRBJ2-2 TRBD1 TRBV27 CASSSPSRDRHTGELFF TGTGCCAGCAGTTCCCCTTCCCGGGACAGGCACACCGGGGAGCTGTTTTTT
once 14 TRBJ1-1 . TRBV10-3 CAISEEGSNTEAFF TGTGCCATCAGTGAGGAGGGGTCGAACACTGAAGCTTTCTTT
. 15 TRBJ1-2 . TRBV7-9 CASSPPRAGVDGYTF TGTGCCAGCAGCCCCCCCAGAGCAGGGGTGGATGGCTACACCTTC
. 10 TRBJ1-1 . TRBV29-1 CSVGGTEAFF TGCAGCGTTGGGGGGACTGAAGCTTTCTTT
. 14 TRBJ2-3 . TRBV9 CASSVDGGADTQYF TGTGCCAGCAGCGTAGATGGAGGGGCAGATACGCAGTATTTT
. 11 TRBJ2-5 . TRBV7-2 CASSLQETQYF TGTGCCAGCAGCTTACAAGAGACCCAGTACTTC
. 11 TRBJ1-1 . TRBV5-4 CASSYGGEAFF TGTGCCAGCAGCTACGGGGGAGAAGCTTTCTTT
. 16 TRBJ2-1 . TRBV5-1 CASSLGRQGSYNEQFF TGCGCCAGCAGCTTAGGGCGCCAGGGCTCCTACAATGAGCAGTTCTTC
. 13 TRBJ2-2 . TRBV7-2 CASSFTNSGELFF TGTGCCAGCAGCTTTACAAACTCCGGGGAGCTGTTTTTT
. 15 TRBJ1-5 . TRBV6-6 CASSYGQGSNQPQHF TGTGCCAGCAGTTACGGGCAGGGCAGCAATCAGCCCCAGCATTTT
. 13 TRBJ1-2 . TRBV6-5 CASSTVINYGYTF TGTGCCAGCAGTACAGTTATTAACTATGGCTACACCTTC
. 14 TRBJ2-2 . TRBV19 CASSSQGNTGELFF TGTGCCAGTAGTTCGCAGGGTAACACCGGGGAGCTGTTTTTT
. 16 TRBJ2-1 TRBD2 TRBV7-9 CASSLTSGRGYNEQFF TGTGCCAGCAGCCTAACTAGCGGGAGAGGCTACAATGAGCAGTTCTTC
. 14 TRBJ2-7 TRBD1 TRBV9 CASSVTGDGYEQYF TGTGCCAGCAGCGTGACAGGGGACGGCTACGAGCAGTACTTC
. 15 TRBJ1-1 . TRBV19 CASSIGSSGHTEAFF TGTGCCAGTAGTATAGGCTCTTCAGGGCACACTGAAGCTTTCTTT
. 15 TRBJ1-5 . TRBV27 CASSPPGGSNQPQHF TGTGCCAGCAGCCCCCCCGGGGGTAGCAATCAGCCCCAGCATTTT
. 14 TRBJ1-1 . TRBV11-2 CASSLTAMNTEAFF TGTGCCAGCAGCTTGACGGCAATGAACACTGAAGCTTTCTTT
once 15 TRBJ1-1 . TRBV18 CASSPPGLTNTEAFF TGTGCCAGCTCACCACCGGGACTGACGAACACTGAAGCTTTCTTT
. 15 TRBJ1-1 TRBD1 TRBV19 CASSIGAGGNTEAFF TGTGCCAGTAGTATAGGTGCAGGGGGGAACACTGAAGCTTTCTTT
. 15 TRBJ1-2 . TRBV6-5 CASSYSIGTFYGYTF TGTGCCAGCAGTTACTCGATCGGAACATTCTATGGCTACACCTTC
once 17 TRBJ2-1 TRBD2 TRBV5-6 CASSPPLAGGSYNEQFF TGTGCCAGCAGCCCCCCACTAGCGGGAGGCTCCTACAATGAGCAGTTCTTC
. 15 TRBJ2-1 . TRBV28 CASRRRVGPYNEQFF TGTGCCAGCAGACGGCGGGTGGGCCCGTACAATGAGCAGTTCTTC
. 15 TRBJ1-2 . TRBV6-2/TRBV6-3 CASSYSRGGTDGYTF TGTGCCAGCAGTTACTCGAGGGGAGGGACGGATGGCTACACCTTC
. 15 TRBJ1-2 TRBD1 TRBV11-3 CASSSSGQGRVGYTF TGTGCCAGCAGCTCCTCAGGACAGGGAAGAGTAGGCTACACCTTC
. 15 TRBJ2-1 TRBD2 TRBV18 CASSPPGLADALPFF TGTGCCAGCTCACCACCGGGACTAGCGGACGCGTTACCGTTCTTC
. 14 TRBJ1-2 TRBD1 TRBV11-2 CATDPRTGPNGYTF TGTGCCACCGACCCTAGGACAGGACCCAATGGCTACACCTTC
. 14 TRBJ2-3 . TRBV6-5 CATSSEWGTDTQYF TGTGCCACCTCCTCCGAGTGGGGGACAGATACGCAGTATTTT
. 15 TRBJ1-5 TRBD1 TRBV20-1 CSASAGTVLNQPQHF TGCAGTGCTAGTGCCGGGACAGTCCTCAATCAGCCCCAGCATTTT
. 14 TRBJ2-5 TRBD1 TRBV7-2 CASSARGPGETQYF TGTGCCAGCAGCGCCAGGGGGCCGGGAGAGACCCAGTACTTC
once 13 TRBJ2-7 . TRBV19 CASSMAGSYEQYF TGTGCCAGTAGTATGGCAGGCTCCTACGAGCAGTACTTC
. 15 TRBJ1-4 . TRBV4-1 CASSQDRSSDEKLFF TGCGCCAGCAGCCAAGATCGGTCGTCGGATGAAAAACTGTTTTTT
. 15 TRBJ2-3 . TRBV27 CASSLAGTSRDTQYF TGTGCCAGCAGTCTCGCCGGGACGTCACGGGATACGCAGTATTTT